The sequence of this T cell receptor (beta chain) was determined in a study of cytomegalovirus exposure and HLA in healthy donors. With 60 Vbeta and 13 Jbeta primers, the PCR was carried out. The assay was immunoSEQ multiplex PCR, and TCRdb's table has in-frame clones only and misses some. The sample yields approximately 95,000 clones, approximately 81% seen once. A remark on this clone: As yet, its antigen is unknown.

Study-wide results and limits: Per a later analysis, HLA-associated TCR beta chains showed more clonal expansion than other, equally common TCR beta chains. Versus the roughly 670-donor mean, an Asian-associated ancestry cluster reportedly showed fewer N-insertions in a later analysis. Productive rates of about 90% or about 30% were seen for most TCR beta V segments in an earlier analysis.

Germline V CDR1 and CDR2: MDHEN, SYDVKM. V was trimmed by 1 base and J by 3 bases, leaving 8 bases between them. The CDR3 length is 14 residues. Sequenced material: PBMCs. The chain links TRBV28 to TRBJ2-3; D perhaps matches TRBD1 (5 bases). This sequence was found in a woman aged 70 to 79 in good health and CMV-seropositive. CDR3 nucleotide sequence: TGTGCCAGCAGTTTATTTGCAGGGACAGATACGCAGTATTTT. It encodes CASSLFAGTDTQYF. Full variable domain (remainder filled in from reference TRBV28 and TRBJ2-3): DVKVTQSSRYLVKRTGEKVFLECVQDMDHENMFWYRQDPGLGLRLIYFSYDVKMKEKGDIPEGYSVSREKKERFSLILESASTNQTSMYLCASSLFAGTDTQYFGPGTRLTVL.